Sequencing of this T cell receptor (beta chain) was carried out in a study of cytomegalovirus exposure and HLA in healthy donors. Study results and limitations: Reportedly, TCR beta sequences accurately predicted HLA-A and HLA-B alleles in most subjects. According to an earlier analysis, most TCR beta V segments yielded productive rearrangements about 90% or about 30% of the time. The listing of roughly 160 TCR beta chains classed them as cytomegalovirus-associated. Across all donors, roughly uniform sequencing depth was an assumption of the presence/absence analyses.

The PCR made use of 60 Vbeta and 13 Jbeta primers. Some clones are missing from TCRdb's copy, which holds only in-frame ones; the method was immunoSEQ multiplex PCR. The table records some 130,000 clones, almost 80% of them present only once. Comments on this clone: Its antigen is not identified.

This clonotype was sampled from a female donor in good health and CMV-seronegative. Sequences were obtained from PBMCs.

The CDR3 loop reads CASSLSDPTGQARGYTF. DNA for the CDR3: TGTGCCAGCAGTTTATCCGACCCGACAGGGCAGGCAAGGGGCTACACCTTC. This chain joins TRBV28 and TRBJ1-2; 7 bases match TRBD1. The germline CDR1 and CDR2 sequences are MDHEN and SYDVKM. CDR3 length: 17 amino acids. V gave up 1 base and J gave up 8 bases; unmatched junction bases: 16.